This T cell receptor beta chain was found in a study of beta chain features in type 1 diabetes. Sorting with CD45RO/CCR7/CD25/CD127/CD95/CD27 yielded naive, central memory, regulatory and stem-like memory CD4+ cells. The sequenced template was cDNA made from the entire isolated RNA. Data came from immunoSEQ multiplex PCR; TCRdb stores just in-frame clones and leaves some out. In the table there are roughly 350,000 clones, roughly 9.6% of which are singletons. Trimming shortened V by 4 bases and J by 4 bases, and 24 bases separated the two germline ends. Germline CDR1 is SGDLS and CDR2 is YYNGEE. This CDR3 spans 17 amino acids. This clone showed up just a few times. Its antigen is unknown. Findings and caveats of the study: Within the patient group, naive, central memory and Treg TCRB repertoires appeared more similar to each other than within healthy donors. Over-representation of high TCR-expressing cells was a possible consequence of cDNA sequencing. Insertions at VDJ junctions were less frequent in type 1 diabetes patients. These patients also deleted more nucleotides at the same junctions.

The rearrangement uses TRBV9 and TRBJ2-7; D may be TRBD2 (5 bases). The sequence was obtained from a woman aged 25 to 45 in good health. Sequenced sample: naive CD4+ T cells from blood. The DNA of the CDR3 is TGTGCCAGCAGCTCGACGGGTGAGGTGTCTAGCATGTACGAGCAGTACTTC. Translation gives CASSSTGEVSSMYEQYF. Full variable domain (remainder filled in from reference TRBV9 and TRBJ2-7): DSGVTQTPKHLITATGQRVTLRCSPRSGDLSVYWYQQSLDQGLQFLIQYYNGEERAKGNILERFSAQQFPDLHSELNLSSLELGDSALYFCASSSTGEVSSMYEQYFGPGTRLTVT.